This TCR beta chain was profiled in a study of PD-1 blockade in classical Hodgkin lymphoma (dated by TCRdb to 2018 to 2020). For the study in its entirety: Nivolumab dosing was 3 mg/kg intravenously every 2 weeks, continuing until either disease progression or unacceptable toxicity. The study used CyTOF and TCR beta sequencing to define a peripheral blood immune signature of response to PD-1 blockade in classical Hodgkin lymphoma. The study at large found these results: By C4D1, a significant rise was seen in CD4+ TCR diversity but not in CD8+ TCR diversity (p=0.0027 vs p=0.16), and the rise was most apparent among complete responders (p=0.02). Trial patients with a complete response had baseline diversity similar to that of newly diagnosed patients, while partial responders and progressors had significantly lower diversity. Newly diagnosed patients were reported to have lower baseline TCR diversity than healthy donors, and relapsed/refractory patients were reported to have lower baseline TCR diversity still. Patients starting nivolumab less than 1 year after ASCT had lower diversity and were excluded from later analyses to avoid confounding by immune reconstitution. The study covered only a single clinical trial cohort, and the causes of the repertoire differences, possibly disease activity or prior therapy, were still not defined.

This clone occurred once. Its antigen remains unidentified. No base quality values were provided; no much bigger clone lies one nucleotide off. The sample's time point label is to be understood as: cycle 1 day 1 (C1D1), immediately before nivolumab initiation. Every trial patient had relapsed following autologous stem cell transplantation, and prior brentuximab vedotin exposure was what differed among cohorts A, B and C. The trial cohort included roughly 60 patients with relapsed/refractory classical Hodgkin lymphoma, and each patient had a best overall response of complete response, partial response or progressive disease. In the multi-cohort phase II CheckMate 205 trial, trial patients received single-agent nivolumab. An independent review committee assessed best overall response using the 2007 International Working Group response criteria. Trial PBMCs were collected immediately before nivolumab initiation (C1D1) and during therapy at cycle 2 day 1 and cycle 4 day 1. After peripheral blood was drawn into 8 mL Vacutainer Cell Preparation Tubes, PBMCs were isolated by centrifugation and then cryopreserved.

The Qiagen DNeasy kit was used to extract genomic DNA both from unsorted PBMCs and from the negatively selected CD4+ and CD8+ fractions. Using primers that anneal to V and J segments, immunoSEQ multiplex PCR amplified the TCR beta CDR3 regions. A synthetic immune receptor repertoire was used to minimize amplification bias, and remaining bias was computationally removed after sequencing. The paper's processing steps were these. Repertoire diversity was quantified as the Shannon entropy index using custom Python scripts. Unsorted, CD4+ and CD8+ repertoires were analyzed separately, except in combined analyses where CD4+ and CD8+ sequences were merged in silico. Clonal expansion was defined as at least a 2-fold frequency increase after treatment relative to C1D1, with a pseudocount of 0.5 for undetected baseline clones. Singleton clones were defined as clones with 0 or 1 copy at C1D1, and non-singleton clones were defined as clones with 2 or more copies. Clones expanded in unsorted samples were assigned a CD4+, CD8+ or unknown annotation through matching of protein sequences in sorted samples from the same patient. Wilcoxon tests on paired samples were used to test changes in diversity from C1D1 to C4D1. TCRdb mirrors the immuneACCESS table, restricted to in-frame sequences. Some clones are absent from its copies; in checked studies, under half trace to an unresolved V gene, and the reason for the others is unknown. The D gene and trimming were derived from the DNA, and the V and J assignments and clone size from that table. This sample comprises 10,000 to 15,000 clones, roughly 89% of them detected only once. Roughly 24% of the sample goes to the ten largest clones.

This TCR was recovered from a human donor with classical Hodgkin lymphoma. Sequenced material: peripheral blood mononuclear cells (PBMCs), taken at baseline.

The nucleotide sequence reads TGTGCCAGCACCGCAGGGAGCTCCTATAATTCACCCCTCCACTTT. It translates as CASTAGSSYNSPLHF. The chain is made from TRBV13 and TRBJ1-6, with TRBD1 perhaps the D gene, on 5 matching bases. V is shortened by 7 bases, J by 0 bases, and the region joining them spans 10 bases. The CDR3, from cysteine to phenylalanine, totals 15 residues. Kept here is only the CDR3 DNA, which spans 45 bases and is read in frame from base 1. According to the germline V gene (reference sequence), CDR1 reads PRHDT and CDR2 reads FYEKMQ.